The 14 T cell receptor beta chains presented below share a single source sample, sequenced in a study of blood T cell repertoires in COVID-19 (dated by TCRdb to the early 2020s). The library was obtained by the immunoSEQ multiplex PCR assay. TCRdb obtained this table from immuneACCESS and retained in-frame rearrangements with V and J assigned. These tables miss some clones; where compared with another copy, unresolved V genes account for less than half of the shortfall, and the remainder is unexplained. The sample table shows more than 300,000 clones, and just over 90% are seen once. Around 0.94% of the sample goes to the ten largest clones. The source material was PBMCs or T cells enriched from blood (not recorded which). The receptors come from a woman in her forties who had been exposed to COVID-19.

The chain combines TRBV13 with TRBJ1-3; 7 nucleotides line up with TRBD1. The V and J ends lost 4 bases and 0 bases, in that order; junction bases with no gene match: 9. This CDR3 has 17 residues. CDR1 and CDR2 from the germline V gene are PRHDT and FYEKMQ (reference sequence). The CDR3 DNA reads TGTGCCAGCAGCTCACCGGGACAGTCATACTCTGGAAACACCATATATTTT. This codes for CASSSPGQSYSGNTIYF.

Details on this clone: Other DNA sequences from this sample encode an identical CDR3 as well. V gene TRBV15 combines with J gene TRBJ1-2; 9 bases line up with TRBD1. J gave up 4 bases and V 1 base, and 1 base lay outside the gene matches. This CDR3 comprises 14 residues. Germline CDR1 is LNHNV and CDR2 is YYDKDF (reference sequence). CDR3 DNA: TGTGCCACCAGCAGAGGGGGACAGGGCTATGGCTACACCTTC. It is translated as CATSRGGQGYGYTF.

The V call is TRBV5-4, the J call TRBJ1-1, with no clear D. V was clipped by 4 bases and J by 1 base, with 11 bases between them. CDR3 length equals 14 residues. Germline assignment: CDR1 SGHNT and CDR2 YYREEE (reference sequence). The CDR3: CASSLPTGNTEAFF. The CDR3 DNA follows: TGTGCCAGCAGCCTTCCTACGGGGAACACTGAAGCTTTCTTT.

J is TRBJ2-5 and V is TRBV18; 8 positions match TRBD2. Losses at the gene ends were 3 bases for V and 1 base for J; bases not matched to a gene: 7. CDR1 is KGHSH, CDR2 LQKENI, per germline. The CDR3 consists of 16 residues. CDR3 residues: CASSPNRGGIQETQYF. CDR3 nucleotides: TGTGCCAGCTCACCCAACCGGGGGGGTATCCAAGAGACCCAGTACTTC.

The sample holds one count of this clone. The chain uses TRBV5-4 and TRBJ1-2; D perhaps matches TRBD1 (5 bases). The germline V and J ends were trimmed by 5 bases and 4 bases, with 24 bases remaining between them. Per the germline V gene, CDR1 is SGHNT and CDR2 is YYREEE (reference sequence). The CDR3 loop spans 17 amino acids. CDR3 residues: CASRVGQGLSYGYGYTF. The CDR3 nucleotides are TGTGCCAGCAGGGTAGGCCAGGGTCTTAGCTATGGCTATGGCTACACCTTC.

The chain carries TRBV2 and TRBJ2-7, with 8 positions matching TRBD1. Germline lookup yields CDR1 SNHLY and CDR2 FYNNEI. Unmatched junction bases numbered 6, after V lost 7 bases and J lost 1 base. This CDR3 contains 14 residues. The CDR3 region is CASKQTGASYEQYF. The CDR3 DNA sequence: TGTGCCAGCAAACAGACAGGGGCTTCCTACGAGCAGTACTTC. The full variable domain, in which reference TRBV2 and TRBJ2-7 provide the parts outside the CDR3, is EPEVTQTPSHQVTQMGQEVILRCVPISNHLYFYWYRQILGQKVEFLVSFYNNEISEKSEIFDDQFSVERPDGSNFTLKIRSTKLEDSAMYFCASKQTGASYEQYFGPGTRLTVT.

The chain joins TRBV9 to TRBJ1-2; weak D call: TRBD1 (6 bases). Trimming took off 3 bases at V and 2 bases at J, with 23 bases between the two ends. Germline V gives CDR1 SGDLS, CDR2 YYNGEE. The CDR3 consists of 18 residues. As DNA, the CDR3 is TGTGCCAGCAGCGCCGGGACAAGGCCCCCCACTTCGAACTATGGCTACACCTTC. Its protein product is CASSAGTRPPTSNYGYTF.

In its sample, this clone was seen once. The chain couples TRBV14 to TRBJ2-2, with TRBD1 matching 11 bases. CDR3 length: 18 amino acids. V trimming: 0 bases; J trimming: 8 bases; junction bases outside the gene matches: 11. Germline values: CDR1 SGHDN, CDR2 FVKESK. The CDR3: CASSQEFRTGGFGGELFF. The DNA of the CDR3 is TGTGCCAGCAGCCAAGAGTTTAGGACAGGGGGCTTCGGAGGGGAGCTGTTTTTT.

The chain joins TRBV7-3 to TRBJ1-1; 9 bases are a match to TRBD1. The J segment lost 6 bases and the V segment lost 6 bases, leaving 8 bases of the junction unmatched. The CDR3 spans 14 residues. In germline, CDR1 is SGHTA, CDR2 FQGTGA. This CDR3 is CASRLHRGQAEAFF. CDR3 DNA sequence: TGTGCCAGCAGGTTACACAGGGGGCAAGCTGAAGCTTTCTTT.

This chain uses TRBV27 with TRBJ2-6; possibly TRBD2 for D (5 bases). CDR1 and CDR2 (germline): MNHEY, SMNVEV (reference sequence). This CDR3 region has 15 residues. V lost 6 bases to trimming and J lost 2 bases, with 11 bases between them. The CDR3 loop reads CASREVGAGANVLTF. Written as DNA, the CDR3 is TGTGCCAGCAGGGAGGTCGGGGCTGGGGCCAACGTCCTGACTTTC.

The V gene is TRBV7-2, the J gene TRBJ2-3, with a possible D match to TRBD2 (7 bases). The germline V and J ends were trimmed by 5 bases and 0 bases, with 18 bases remaining between them. The germline CDR1 and CDR2 sequences are SGHTA and FQGNSA. This CDR3 contains 17 residues. This CDR3 reads CASSGRGGGLSTDTQYF. CDR3 DNA sequence: TGTGCCAGCAGCGGCAGGGGAGGGGGACTTAGCACAGATACGCAGTATTTT.

The chain couples TRBV23-1 to TRBJ1-2; the match to TRBD1 covers 9 bases. TRBV23-1 falls under the ORF class, with uncertain function. The CDR3 runs 22 residues. V shed 2 bases and J 3 bases; nucleotides not matched to a gene: 25. The CDR3 nucleotides are TGCGCCAGCAGTCAAACGTGGGACAGGGTATCAATTGCGGACGATGCCGACTATGGCTACACCTTC. Translation gives CASSQTWDRVSIADDADYGYTF.

This clone has just one count. This sequence joins TRBV5-6 and TRBJ1-2, with 8 bases aligning to TRBD1. After removal of 6 bases from V and 4 bases from J, the junction contained 5 bases not matched to a gene. Per the germline V gene, CDR1 is SGHDT and CDR2 is YYEEEE. The CDR3 is made up of 13 amino acids. CDR3 in DNA: TGTGCCAGCACCGAGGACAGGGCCTATGGCTACACCTTC. Translation gives CASTEDRAYGYTF.

CDR3 in DNA: TGTGCCAGCATCCGGAGAGCGGGGGGCCGGCGGGAGACCCAGTACTTC. Its translation is CASIRRAGGRRETQYF. V gene TRBV12-1 combines with J gene TRBJ2-5; the DNA was not used to check the table's D call, TRBD2. TRBV12-1 counts as a pseudogene. The CDR3 runs 16 residues.